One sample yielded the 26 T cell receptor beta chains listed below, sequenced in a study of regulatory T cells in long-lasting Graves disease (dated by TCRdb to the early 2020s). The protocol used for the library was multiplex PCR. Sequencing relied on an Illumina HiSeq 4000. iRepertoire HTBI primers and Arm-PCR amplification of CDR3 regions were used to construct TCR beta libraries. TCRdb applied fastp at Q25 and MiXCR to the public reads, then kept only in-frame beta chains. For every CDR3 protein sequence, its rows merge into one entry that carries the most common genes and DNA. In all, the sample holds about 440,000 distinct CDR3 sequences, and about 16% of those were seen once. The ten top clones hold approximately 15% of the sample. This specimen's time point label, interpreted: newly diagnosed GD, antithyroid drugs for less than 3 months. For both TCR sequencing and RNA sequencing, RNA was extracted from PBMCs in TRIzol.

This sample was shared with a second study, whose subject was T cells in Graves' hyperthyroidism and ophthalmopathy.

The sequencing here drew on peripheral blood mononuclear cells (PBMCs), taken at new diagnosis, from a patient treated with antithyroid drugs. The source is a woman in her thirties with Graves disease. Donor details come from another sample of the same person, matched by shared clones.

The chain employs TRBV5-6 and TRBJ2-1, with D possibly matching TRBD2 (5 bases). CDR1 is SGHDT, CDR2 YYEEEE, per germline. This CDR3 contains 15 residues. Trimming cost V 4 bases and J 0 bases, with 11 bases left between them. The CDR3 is CASSEDLTSYNEQFF. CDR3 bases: TGTGCCAGCAGCGAGGACTTGACCTCCTACAATGAGCAGTTCTTC.

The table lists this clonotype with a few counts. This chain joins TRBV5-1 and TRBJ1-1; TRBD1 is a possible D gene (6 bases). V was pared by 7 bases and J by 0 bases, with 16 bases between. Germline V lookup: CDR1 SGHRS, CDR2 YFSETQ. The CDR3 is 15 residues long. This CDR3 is CASAKTRGVNTEAFF. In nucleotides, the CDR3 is TGCGCCAGCGCCAAAACCAGGGGAGTGAACACTGAAGCTTTCTTT.

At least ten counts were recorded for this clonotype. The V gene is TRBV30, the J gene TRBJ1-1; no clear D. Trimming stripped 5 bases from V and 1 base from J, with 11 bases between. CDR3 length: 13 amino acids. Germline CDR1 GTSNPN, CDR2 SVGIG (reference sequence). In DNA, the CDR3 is TGTGCCTGGGGCCAGTGGAAGAACACTGAAGCTTTCTTT. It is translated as CAWGQWKNTEAFF. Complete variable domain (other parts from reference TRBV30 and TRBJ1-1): SQTIHQWPATLVQPVGSPLSLECTVEGTSNPNLYWYRQAAGRGLQLLFYSVGIGQISSEVPQNLSASRPQDRQFILSSKKLLLSDSGFYLCAWGQWKNTEAFFGQGTRLTVV.

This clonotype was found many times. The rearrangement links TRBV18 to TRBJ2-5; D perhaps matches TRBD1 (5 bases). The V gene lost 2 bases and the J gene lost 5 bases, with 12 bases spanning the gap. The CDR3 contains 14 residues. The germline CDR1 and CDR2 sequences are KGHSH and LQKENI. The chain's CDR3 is CASSPVTDTETQYF. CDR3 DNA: TGTGCCAGCTCACCAGTGACGGACACGGAGACCCAGTACTTC.

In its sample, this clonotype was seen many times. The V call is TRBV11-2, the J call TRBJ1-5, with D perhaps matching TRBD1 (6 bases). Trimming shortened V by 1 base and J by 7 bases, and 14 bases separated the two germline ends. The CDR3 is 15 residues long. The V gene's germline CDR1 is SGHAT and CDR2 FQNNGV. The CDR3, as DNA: TGTGCCAGCAGCTTAGGGACGGCCGGGGGCCAGCCCCAGCATTTT. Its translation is CASSLGTAGGQPQHF.

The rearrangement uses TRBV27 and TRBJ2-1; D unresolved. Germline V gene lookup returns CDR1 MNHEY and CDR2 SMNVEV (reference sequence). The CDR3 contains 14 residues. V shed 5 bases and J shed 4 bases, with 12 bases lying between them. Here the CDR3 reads CASSTLGLYNEQFF. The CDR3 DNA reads TGTGCCAGCAGTACCCTGGGCCTTTACAATGAGCAGTTCTTC.

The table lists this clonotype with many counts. The CDR3 bases are TGTGCCTCCATCGGGACGGATGTTCCGGATACGCAGTATTTT. Residues: CASIGTDVPDTQYF. The chain is built from TRBV7-2 and TRBJ2-3; D possibly uses TRBD1 or TRBD2 (5 bases each). CDR1 and CDR2 (germline): SGHTA, FQGNSA. This CDR3 comprises 14 residues. V lost 11 bases and J lost 6, with 21 bases in between.

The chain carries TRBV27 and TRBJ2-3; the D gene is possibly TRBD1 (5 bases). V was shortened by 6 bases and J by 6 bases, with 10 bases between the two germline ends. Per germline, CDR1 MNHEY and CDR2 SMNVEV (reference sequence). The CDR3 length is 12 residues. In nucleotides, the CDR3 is TGTGCCAGCAGCGATCCAGGGGATACGCAGTATTTT. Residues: CASSDPGDTQYF.

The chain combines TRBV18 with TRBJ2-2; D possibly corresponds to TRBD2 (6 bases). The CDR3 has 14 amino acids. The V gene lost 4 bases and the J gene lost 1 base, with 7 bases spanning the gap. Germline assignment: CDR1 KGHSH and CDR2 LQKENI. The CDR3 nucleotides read TGTGCCAGCTCACGGGACTGGAACACCGGGGAGCTGTTTTTT. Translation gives CASSRDWNTGELFF.

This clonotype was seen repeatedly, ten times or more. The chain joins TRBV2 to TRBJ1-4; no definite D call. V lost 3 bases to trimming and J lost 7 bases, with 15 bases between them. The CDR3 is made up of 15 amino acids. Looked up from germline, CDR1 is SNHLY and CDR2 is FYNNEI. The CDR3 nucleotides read TGTGCCAGCAGTGAGTATGGGCCAAGGACTGAAAAACTGTTTTTT. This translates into CASSEYGPRTEKLFF.

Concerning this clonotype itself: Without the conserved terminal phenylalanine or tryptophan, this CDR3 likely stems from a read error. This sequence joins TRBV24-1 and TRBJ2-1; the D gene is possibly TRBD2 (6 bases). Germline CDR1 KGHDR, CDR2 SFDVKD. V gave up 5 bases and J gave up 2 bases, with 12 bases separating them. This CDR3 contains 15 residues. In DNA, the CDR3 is TGTGCCACCAGTGCCTTGGGGGAGGCCTACAATGAGCAGTTCCTC. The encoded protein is CATSALGEAYNEQFL.

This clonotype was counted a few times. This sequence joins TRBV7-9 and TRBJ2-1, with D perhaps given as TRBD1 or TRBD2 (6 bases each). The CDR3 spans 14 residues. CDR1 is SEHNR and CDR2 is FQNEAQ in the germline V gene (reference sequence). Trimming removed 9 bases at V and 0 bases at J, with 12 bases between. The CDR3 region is CASQGGGSYNEQFF. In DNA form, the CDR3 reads TGTGCCAGTCAAGGAGGGGGCTCCTACAATGAGCAGTTCTTC. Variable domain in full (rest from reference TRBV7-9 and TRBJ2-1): DTGVSQNPRHKITKRGQNVTFRCDPISEHNRLYWYRQTLGQGPEFLTYFQNEAQLEKSRLLSDRFSAERPKGSFSTLEIQRTEQGDSAMYLCASQGGGSYNEQFFGPGTRLTVL.

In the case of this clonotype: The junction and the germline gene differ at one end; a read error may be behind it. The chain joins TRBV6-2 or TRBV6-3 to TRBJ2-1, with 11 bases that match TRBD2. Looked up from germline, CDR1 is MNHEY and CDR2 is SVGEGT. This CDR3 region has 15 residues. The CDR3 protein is CVSSLAGGGNREQFF. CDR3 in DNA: TGTGTCAGCAGTTTAGCGGGAGGGGGTAACCGGGAGCAGTTCTTC.

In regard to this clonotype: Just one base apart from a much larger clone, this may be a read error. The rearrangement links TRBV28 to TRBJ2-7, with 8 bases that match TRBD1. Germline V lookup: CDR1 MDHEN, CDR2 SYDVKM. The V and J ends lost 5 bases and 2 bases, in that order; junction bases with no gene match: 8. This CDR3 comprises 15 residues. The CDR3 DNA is TGTGCCAGCAGTACCCTCGGGACAGGAGCCTACGAGCAGTACTTC. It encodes CASSTLGTGAYEQYF.

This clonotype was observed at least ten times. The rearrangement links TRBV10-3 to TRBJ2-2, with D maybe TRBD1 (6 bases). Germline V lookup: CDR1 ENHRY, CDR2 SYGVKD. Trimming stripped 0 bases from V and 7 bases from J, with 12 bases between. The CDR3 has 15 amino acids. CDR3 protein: CAISESQGQNGELFF. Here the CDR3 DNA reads TGTGCCATCAGTGAGTCGCAGGGGCAAAACGGGGAGCTGTTTTTT.

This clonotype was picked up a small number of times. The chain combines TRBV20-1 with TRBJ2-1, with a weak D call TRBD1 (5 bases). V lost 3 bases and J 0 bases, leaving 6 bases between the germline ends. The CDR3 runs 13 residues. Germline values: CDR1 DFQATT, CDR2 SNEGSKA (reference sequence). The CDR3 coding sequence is TGCAGTGCTAGGGGGCCCTCCTACAATGAGCAGTTCTTC. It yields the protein CSARGPSYNEQFF.

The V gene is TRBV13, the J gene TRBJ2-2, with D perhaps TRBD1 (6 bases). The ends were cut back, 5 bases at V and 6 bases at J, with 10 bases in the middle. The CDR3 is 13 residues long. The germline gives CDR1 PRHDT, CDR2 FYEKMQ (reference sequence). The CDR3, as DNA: TGTGCCAGCAGCGCTACAGGGCCCGGGGAGCTGTTTTTT. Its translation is CASSATGPGELFF. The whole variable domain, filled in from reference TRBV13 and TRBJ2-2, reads AAGVIQSPRHLIKEKRETATLKCYPIPRHDTVYWYQQGPGQDPQFLISFYEKMQSDKGSIPDRFSAQQFSDYHSELNMSSLELGDSALYFCASSATGPGELFFGEGSRLTVL.

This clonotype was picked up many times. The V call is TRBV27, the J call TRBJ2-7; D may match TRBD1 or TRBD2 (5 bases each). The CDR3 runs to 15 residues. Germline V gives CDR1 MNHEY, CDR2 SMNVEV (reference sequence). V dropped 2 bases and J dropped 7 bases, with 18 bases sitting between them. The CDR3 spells CASSLSQGPLREQYF. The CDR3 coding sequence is TGTGCCAGCAGTTTAAGTCAGGGACCCTTGAGGGAGCAGTACTTC.

CDR3 region: CASSFTYPLGTQYF. CDR3 bases: TGTGCCAGCAGTTTCACCTACCCCTTGGGGACCCAGTACTTC. This sequence joins TRBV6-9 and TRBJ2-5, with no clear D. CDR3 length equals 14 residues. Trimming took 4 bases from V and 7 from J, leaving 16 bases between them. Germline CDR1 MNHGY, CDR2 SVAAGI.

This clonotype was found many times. CDR3 in amino acids: CSAEEAGQETQYF. The CDR3 DNA reads as TGCAGTGCTGAGGAAGCGGGGCAAGAGACCCAGTACTTC. The V and J genes are TRBV20-1 and TRBJ2-5, with TRBD2 matching over 7 bases. V gave up 5 bases and J gave up 2 bases; unmatched junction bases: 5. Looked up from germline, CDR1 is DFQATT and CDR2 is SNEGSKA (reference sequence). The CDR3 spans 13 residues.

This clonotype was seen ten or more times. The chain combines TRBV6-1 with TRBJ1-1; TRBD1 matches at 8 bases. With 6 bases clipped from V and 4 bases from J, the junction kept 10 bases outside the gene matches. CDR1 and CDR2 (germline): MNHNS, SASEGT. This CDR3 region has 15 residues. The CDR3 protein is CASSPSPGGPTEAFF. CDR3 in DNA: TGTGCCAGCAGCCCCAGCCCAGGGGGCCCCACTGAAGCTTTCTTT.

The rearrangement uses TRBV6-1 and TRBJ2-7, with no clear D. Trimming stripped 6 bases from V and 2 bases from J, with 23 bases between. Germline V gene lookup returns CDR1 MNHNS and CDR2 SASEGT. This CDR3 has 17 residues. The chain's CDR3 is CASSQERQAASTYEQYF. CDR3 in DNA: TGTGCCAGCAGCCAAGAAAGGCAGGCAGCGTCAACCTACGAGCAGTACTTC.

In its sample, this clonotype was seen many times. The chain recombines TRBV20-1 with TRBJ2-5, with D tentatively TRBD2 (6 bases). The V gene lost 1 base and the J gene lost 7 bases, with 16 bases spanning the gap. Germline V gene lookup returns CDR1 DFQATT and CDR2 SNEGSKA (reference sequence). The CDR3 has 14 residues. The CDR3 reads CSARGGRDWGTQYF. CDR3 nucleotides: TGCAGTGCTAGAGGGGGTCGGGACTGGGGGACCCAGTACTTC.

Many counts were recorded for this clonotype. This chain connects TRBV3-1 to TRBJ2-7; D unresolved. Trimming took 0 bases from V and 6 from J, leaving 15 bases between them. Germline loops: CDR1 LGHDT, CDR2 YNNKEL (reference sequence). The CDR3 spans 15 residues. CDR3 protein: CASSQDLGSQFEQYF. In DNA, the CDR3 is TGTGCCAGCAGCCAAGACCTAGGGTCTCAGTTCGAGCAGTACTTC.

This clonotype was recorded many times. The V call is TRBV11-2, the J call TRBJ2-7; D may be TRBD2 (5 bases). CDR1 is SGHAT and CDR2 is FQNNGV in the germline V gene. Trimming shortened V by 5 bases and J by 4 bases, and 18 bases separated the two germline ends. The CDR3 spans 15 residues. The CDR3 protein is CASSSTARGIYEQYF. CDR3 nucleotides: TGTGCCAGCAGCAGCACAGCCCGGGGAATATACGAGCAGTACTTC.

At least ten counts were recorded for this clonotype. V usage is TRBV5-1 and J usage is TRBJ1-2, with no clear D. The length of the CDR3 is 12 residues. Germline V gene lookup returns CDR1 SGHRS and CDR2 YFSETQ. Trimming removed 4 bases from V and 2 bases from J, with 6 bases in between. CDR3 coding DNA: TGCGCCAGCAGCGGGGAAAACTATGGCTACACCTTC. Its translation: CASSGENYGYTF.